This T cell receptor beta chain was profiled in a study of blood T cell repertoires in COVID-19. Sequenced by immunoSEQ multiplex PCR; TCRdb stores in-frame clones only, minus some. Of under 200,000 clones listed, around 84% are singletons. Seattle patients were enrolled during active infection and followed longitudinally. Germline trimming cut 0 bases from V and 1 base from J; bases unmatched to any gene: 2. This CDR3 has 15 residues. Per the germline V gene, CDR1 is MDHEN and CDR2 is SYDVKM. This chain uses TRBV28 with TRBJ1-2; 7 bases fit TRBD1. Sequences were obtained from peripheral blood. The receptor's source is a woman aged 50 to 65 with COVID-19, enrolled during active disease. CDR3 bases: TGTGCCAGCAGTTTATGGAGGGACAGTAACTATGGCTACACCTTC. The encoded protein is CASSLWRDSNYGYTF.